What follows are 17 T cell receptor beta chains derived from one specimen sequenced in a study of T-cell memory formation after mild COVID-19. TCRdb used MiXCR to reprocess the 5' RACE reads, holding one entry per CDR3 protein. Of 200,000 to 250,000 distinct CDR3 sequences listed, more than 8% are singletons. What was sequenced was PBMCs or a T cell subset sorted from them (not recorded which). The receptors originated from a man aged 18 to 29 who had mild COVID-19 (a few samples of this study predate the infection). Cell type and time point are not known.

This clonotype was detected a few times. The chain joins TRBV5-1 to TRBJ2-6, with 7 bases lining up with TRBD1. The J segment lost 1 base and the V segment lost 3 bases, leaving 1 base of the junction unmatched. Per the germline V gene, CDR1 is SGHRS and CDR2 is YFSETQ. The CDR3 length is 15 residues. CDR3 sequence reads: CASSSDRSGANVLTF. The CDR3 DNA follows: TGCGCCAGCAGCTCGGACAGGTCTGGGGCCAACGTCCTGACTTTC. Full variable domain (outside the CDR3, taken from reference TRBV5-1 and TRBJ2-6): KAGVTQTPRYLIKTRGQQVTLSCSPISGHRSVSWYQQTPGQGLQFLFEYFSETQRNKGNFPGRFSGRQFSNSRSEMNVSTLELGDSALYLCASSSDRSGANVLTFGAGSRLTVL.

This clonotype was seen at least ten times. This chain links TRBV5-1 with TRBJ2-1; D gene ambiguous. Deletions cut 4 bases from V and 8 bases from J, with 16 bases between. This CDR3 contains 14 residues. The germline CDR1 and CDR2 sequences are SGHRS and YFSETQ. CDR3 DNA: TGCGCCAGCAGCATCGACCCGAATCTCGATGAGCAGTTCTTC. It codes for CASSIDPNLDEQFF.

In this sample, this clonotype turned up a few times. The chain couples TRBV20-1 to TRBJ1-2; a possible D gene is TRBD1 (6 bases). The CDR3 is made up of 13 amino acids. With 3 bases removed from V and 5 bases from J, the gap between germline ends came to 13 bases. Germline CDR1 reads DFQATT; CDR2 reads SNEGSKA (reference sequence). The CDR3 bases are TGCAGTGCTAGGATCGGGGGCGGATATGGCTACACCTTC. Residues: CSARIGGGYGYTF.

The chain is built from TRBV4-3 and TRBJ1-2; no clear D gene. CDR3 length: 17 amino acids. Germline V gives CDR1 LGHNA, CDR2 YSLEER. The V and J ends lost 2 bases and 6 bases respectively, with 22 bases between them. The CDR3 spells CASSQSQPVIKGDGYTF. The CDR3 DNA follows: TGCGCCAGCAGCCAATCGCAACCGGTTATAAAGGGCGATGGCTACACCTTC.

This clonotype has only a few counts. The chain is built from TRBV29-1 and TRBJ2-3; D not resolved. This CDR3 has 12 residues. Germline V gene sequence: CDR1 SQVTM, CDR2 ANQGSEA. Trimming left V 1 base short and J 1 base short, with 3 bases between. CDR3 region: CSVEGRTDTQYF. The CDR3 DNA reads TGCAGCGTTGAAGGGCGCACAGATACGCAGTATTTT.

This clonotype was seen a handful of times. V is TRBV7-6 and J is TRBJ1-2; 7 bases map to TRBD1. The CDR3 is 13 amino acids. J was trimmed by 8 bases and V by 5 bases; bases with no gene match: 8. Germline loops: CDR1 SGHVS, CDR2 FNYEAQ. For the CDR3, the DNA is TGTGCCAGCAGCCTAAGAACAGGGGAGGGCTACACCTTC. Translated: CASSLRTGEGYTF. The entire variable domain, with the rest obtained from reference TRBV7-6 and TRBJ1-2, is as follows: GAGVSQSPRYKVTKRGQDVALRCDPISGHVSLYWYRQALGQGPEFLTYFNYEAQQDKSGLPNDRFSAERPEGSISTLTIQRTEQRDSAMYRCASSLRTGEGYTFGSGTRLTVV.

The chain couples TRBV20-1 to TRBJ2-5; tentative D call: TRBD2 (5 bases). The CDR3 runs 14 residues. The germline CDR1 and CDR2 sequences are DFQATT and SNEGSKA (reference sequence). V was pared by 5 bases and J by 5 bases, with 18 bases between. CDR3 protein: CSAQPDSSRETQYF. The CDR3 nucleotides read TGCAGTGCTCAACCGGACTCGTCCCGGGAGACCCAGTACTTC.

The chain couples TRBV20-1 to TRBJ2-3, with D perhaps matching TRBD1 or TRBD2 (5 bases each). Trimming stripped 6 bases from V and 4 bases from J, with 17 bases between. CDR3 length equals 14 residues. Germline assignment: CDR1 DFQATT and CDR2 SNEGSKA (reference sequence). The CDR3 region is CSARPLEGPDTQYF. The CDR3 DNA reads TGCAGTGCGAGACCGCTAGAGGGACCAGATACGCAGTATTTT.

In this sample, this clonotype turned up a few times. The chain employs TRBV4-1 and TRBJ1-1; D is ambiguous. Per the germline V gene, CDR1 is MGHRA and CDR2 is YSYEKL. This CDR3 spans 13 amino acids. V lost 0 bases to trimming and J lost 4 bases, with 6 bases between them. In DNA, the CDR3 is TGCGCCAGCAGCCAAGAACCTTTCACTGAAGCTTTCTTT. Translated, it gives CASSQEPFTEAFF.

This clonotype has just a few counts. The gene calls are TRBV12-3 or TRBV12-4 and TRBJ1-1, with D tentatively TRBD1 (5 bases). The CDR3 totals 15 residues. Trimming left V 5 bases short and J 4 bases short, with 17 bases between. This CDR3 is CASSPQNVQGTEAFF. The CDR3 nucleotides read TGTGCCAGCAGTCCACAAAACGTTCAGGGCACTGAAGCTTTCTTT.

This clonotype was detected ten times or more. V gene TRBV7-2 combines with J gene TRBJ2-3; 8 bases match TRBD2. Trimming at V came to 4 bases and at J to 13 bases, leaving 7 bases not matched to a gene. In germline, CDR1 is SGHTA, CDR2 FQGNSA. The CDR3 covers 12 residues. CDR3 coding DNA: TGTGCCAGCAGCTCAAGTAGCGGGGCGGAGTATTTT. This encodes CASSSSSGAEYF.

V gene TRBV24-1 combines with J gene TRBJ1-3, with 7 bases lining up with TRBD1. The CDR3 loop spans 13 amino acids. Losses at the gene ends were 11 bases for V and 0 bases for J; bases not matched to a gene: 3. CDR1 is KGHDR and CDR2 is SFDVKD in the germline V gene. In nucleotides, the CDR3 is TGTGCCAGCGGGGACAGCTCTGGAAACACCATATATTTT. Translation gives CASGDSSGNTIYF.

The chain links TRBV11-2 to TRBJ1-6, with a possible D match to TRBD1 (6 bases). The V gene's germline CDR1 is SGHAT and CDR2 FQNNGV. Trimming removed 1 base at V and 7 bases at J, with 14 bases between. The CDR3 consists of 16 residues. DNA of the CDR3: TGTGCCAGCAGCTTAGTGGGGGGCGCATACAATTCACCCCTCCACTTT. Protein sequence: CASSLVGGAYNSPLHF.

The table lists this clonotype with a few counts. V and J are TRBV20-1 and TRBJ1-2; maybe TRBD1 (5 bases). CDR1 is DFQATT, CDR2 SNEGSKA, per germline (reference sequence). The CDR3 contains 12 residues. V was cut by 3 bases and J by 5 bases, with 10 bases left in between. The chain's CDR3 is CSASYGGYGYTF. CDR3 DNA sequence: TGCAGTGCTAGTTACGGGGGTTATGGCTACACCTTC.

This clonotype was detected many times. V gene TRBV9 combines with J gene TRBJ2-7; D assignment may be TRBD1 or TRBD2 (5 bases each). The germline gives CDR1 SGDLS, CDR2 YYNGEE. The V end lost 2 bases, the J end lost 2 bases, and 11 bases lay between the germline ends. The CDR3 has 14 amino acids. CDR3 sequence (DNA): TGTGCCAGCAGCGTTGGGGGAGACGCCTACGAGCAGTACTTC. The encoded protein is CASSVGGDAYEQYF. Using reference TRBV9 and TRBJ2-7 for the parts outside the CDR3, the full variable domain is DSGVTQTPKHLITATGQRVTLRCSPRSGDLSVYWYQQSLDQGLQFLIQYYNGEERAKGNILERFSAQQFPDLHSELNLSSLELGDSALYFCASSVGGDAYEQYFGPGTRLTVT.

The J gene is TRBJ2-5, the V gene TRBV29-1; 7 bases map to TRBD2. V lost 6 bases to trimming and J lost 3 bases; unmatched junction nucleotides: 4. This CDR3 is 12 amino acids long. CDR1 is SQVTM and CDR2 is ANQGSEA in the germline V gene. CDR3 residues: CSVFGGEETQYF. CDR3 nucleotides: TGCAGCGTCTTTGGGGGGGAAGAGACCCAGTACTTC.

This sequence joins TRBV27 and TRBJ2-5, with D perhaps matching TRBD2 (6 bases). The V end lost 6 bases, the J end lost 2 bases, and 13 bases lay between the germline ends. In germline, CDR1 is MNHEY, CDR2 SMNVEV (reference sequence). The CDR3 is made up of 14 amino acids. CDR3 bases: TGTGCCAGCAGGGCGCTTGGGGGGCAAGAGACCCAGTACTTC. The encoded protein is CASRALGGQETQYF.